This is a list of T cell receptor beta chains from one sample in a study of T cell repertoires in cytomegalovirus infection. TCRdb independently ran MiXCR on the reads; one entry per CDR3 protein. The data contain hundreds of thousands of distinct CDR3 sequences, 31% of them singletons. Their target antigens are unknown. The sample in question was cultured CD8+ T cells from PBMCs, obtained from culture after CMV antigen stimulation. The receptor set was obtained from a human donor in good health (CMV status not recorded). Some clones in this sample may be carry-over from other donors' samples. Both conserved end residues are part of each CDR3. A D gene is named only where the DNA matches it firmly. Size is omitted from some rows. Given values are once, few, many or a class for expanded clones.

d_gene,v_gene,len,abundance,j_gene,CDR3aa,CDR3nt
TRBD2,TRBV20-1,14,.,TRBJ2-1,CSARGLGVYNEQFF,TGCAGTGCTAGGGGACTAGGAGTCTACAATGAGCAGTTCTTC
TRBD2,TRBV11-3,14,many,TRBJ2-7,CASSLRGESYEQYF,TGTGCCAGCAGCTTACGGGGGGAATCCTACGAGCAGTACTTC
.,TRBV15,15,.,TRBJ2-1,CATSRDRAPGVEQFF,TGTGCCACCAGCAGAGACAGGGCTCCGGGGGTAGAGCAGTTCTTC
TRBD1,TRBV7-9,13,.,TRBJ2-7,CASSEQGAYEQYF,TGTGCCAGCAGCGAACAGGGGGCGTACGAGCAGTACTTC
.,TRBV6-6,15,.,TRBJ2-2,CASSRNEGNTGELFF,TGTGCCAGCAGCCGCAATGAGGGGAACACCGGGGAGCTGTTTTTT
.,TRBV28,15,.,TRBJ2-2,CASSSERVDTGELFF,TGTGCCAGCAGTTCCGAGAGGGTGGACACCGGGGAGCTGTTTTTT
.,TRBV12-3/TRBV12-4,15,.,TRBJ1-5,CASSGEGVLDQPQHF,TGTGCCAGCAGTGGAGAGGGGGTTCTAGATCAGCCCCAGCATTTT
TRBD2,TRBV7-2,16,.,TRBJ2-4,CASSLEGLAGTNIQYF,TGTGCCAGCAGCTTAGAGGGGTTAGCGGGGACGAACATTCAGTACTTC
TRBD1,TRBV2,17,.,TRBJ2-6,CATIRSRGRDGANVLTF,TGTGCCACCATACGCAGCAGGGGGCGCGATGGGGCCAACGTCCTGACTTTC
.,TRBV10-3,17,.,TRBJ2-5,CAISESLRTPLQETQYF,TGTGCCATCAGTGAGTCTCTCAGGACACCACTCCAAGAGACCCAGTACTTC
.,TRBV27,15,few,TRBJ2-2,CASSWVLGSTGELFF,TGTGCCAGCAGTTGGGTTCTGGGCAGCACCGGGGAGCTGTTTTTT
TRBD1,TRBV28,14,many,TRBJ2-3,CASSRDSGTDTQYF,TGTGCCAGCAGTAGGGACAGCGGCACAGATACGCAGTATTTT
.,TRBV6-2/TRBV6-3,14,few,TRBJ1-5,CASSWWNSNQPQHF,TGTGCCAGCAGTTGGTGGAATAGCAATCAGCCCCAGCATTTT
TRBD1,TRBV7-2,14,many,TRBJ1-6,CASSSNRGGSPLHF,TGTGCCAGCAGCTCGAACAGGGGTGGTTCACCCCTCCACTTT
.,TRBV27,15,few,TRBJ1-1,CASSLSPGMDTEAFF,TGTGCCAGCAGTTTATCTCCAGGCATGGACACTGAAGCTTTCTTT
TRBD2,TRBV18,16,.,TRBJ2-1,CASSLGSREAYNEQFF,TGTGCCAGCTCTCTAGGGAGCCGGGAGGCATACAATGAGCAGTTCTTC
.,TRBV7-9,14,.,TRBJ2-7,CASSPPQGFNEQYF,TGTGCCAGCAGCCCTCCCCAGGGGTTCAACGAGCAGTACTTC
.,TRBV12-3/TRBV12-4,13,few,TRBJ2-7,CASAPRESYEQYF,TGTGCCAGCGCACCCAGGGAGTCCTACGAGCAGTACTTC
.,TRBV6-2/TRBV6-3,14,.,TRBJ1-1,CASSSPRGRPEAFF,TGTGCCAGCAGTTCCCCACGGGGAAGGCCTGAAGCTTTCTTT
.,TRBV27,12,few,TRBJ2-1,CASTSSNNEQFF,TGTGCCAGCACTTCGTCCAACAATGAGCAGTTCTTC
TRBD1,TRBV24-1,15,few,TRBJ1-6,CATPDLQGANSPLHF,TGTGCCACCCCAGACCTACAGGGGGCAAATTCACCCCTCCACTTT
TRBD1,TRBV19,16,few,TRBJ2-3,CASSRRQGAGADTQYF,TGTGCCAGTAGCCGTCGACAGGGGGCAGGAGCAGATACGCAGTATTTT
.,TRBV7-6,16,few,TRBJ1-1,CASRPTLRGLNTEAFF,TGTGCCAGCAGACCGACTCTACGAGGTCTGAACACTGAAGCTTTCTTT
.,TRBV4-2,13,.,TRBJ2-2,CASLASGPGELFF,TGTGCCAGTCTAGCTTCGGGCCCCGGGGAGCTGTTTTTT
.,TRBV6-6,13,few,TRBJ2-2,CASSYPTSGELFF,TGTGCCAGCAGTTACCCGACGTCCGGGGAGCTGTTTTTT
TRBD2,TRBV7-6,18,.,TRBJ2-1,CASSLRTSGASSYNEQFF,TGTGCCAGCAGCTTGAGGACTAGCGGGGCGAGCTCCTACAATGAGCAGTTCTTC
.,TRBV5-6,14,few,TRBJ1-2,CASSWDLPRNGYTF,TGTGCCAGCAGCTGGGACCTCCCAAGGAATGGCTACACCTTC
.,TRBV29-1,12,.,TRBJ1-1,CSVEGSLTEAFF,TGCAGCGTTGAGGGCTCGTTAACTGAAGCTTTCTTT
TRBD1,TRBV9,17,.,TRBJ1-2,CASSVRDRGHPNYGYTF,TGTGCCAGCAGCGTCCGGGACAGGGGGCATCCTAACTATGGCTACACCTTC
.,TRBV10-3,15,.,TRBJ1-2,CAISDGRDSYYGYTF,TGTGCCATCAGTGACGGCAGAGACAGCTACTATGGCTACACCTTC
TRBD1,TRBV7-9,13,many,TRBJ2-7,CASSRDRPYEQYF,TGTGCCAGCAGCAGGGACAGACCGTACGAGCAGTACTTC
.,TRBV12-3/TRBV12-4,14,few,TRBJ2-5,CASSLDGIQETQYF,TGTGCCAGCAGTTTAGACGGCATCCAAGAGACCCAGTACTTC
.,TRBV11-3,13,.,TRBJ2-2,CASSFRISGELFF,TGTGCCAGCAGTTTCAGGATCAGCGGGGAGCTGTTTTTT
.,TRBV12-3/TRBV12-4,13,.,TRBJ1-2,CASSGGLTYGYTF,TGTGCCAGCAGCGGGGGCCTAACGTACGGCTACACCTTC
.,TRBV20-1,14,.,TRBJ2-3,CSARDQGVTDTQYF,TGCAGTGCTAGAGATCAGGGAGTCACAGATACGCAGTATTTT
.,TRBV12-3/TRBV12-4,16,.,TRBJ2-1,CASSTSLASFYNEQFF,TGTGCCAGCAGTACTTCACTAGCTAGTTTTTACAATGAGCAGTTCTTC
TRBD2,TRBV7-7,16,.,TRBJ2-1,CASSLGLAASYNEQFF,TGTGCTAGCAGCTTAGGGCTAGCGGCCTCCTACAATGAGCAGTTCTTC
.,TRBV27,13,once,TRBJ2-1,CASRYTGLNEQFF,TGTGCCAGCAGATATACAGGGTTAAATGAGCAGTTCTTC
.,TRBV20-1,13,.,TRBJ1-2,CSASDRSVYGYTF,TGCAGTGCTAGTGACAGGAGCGTCTATGGCTACACCTTC